This T cell receptor beta chain was observed in a study of T cells in Graves' hyperthyroidism and ophthalmopathy. Study information: Peripheral blood was acquired at first diagnosis, ahead of any therapy whatsoever.

This clonotype showed up many times. Based on clinical symptoms, serum thyroxine and TRAb, thyroid ultrasound and orbital computed tomography, diagnoses were reached. RNA transcripts served as the template for amplifying TCR beta CDR3 regions. An initial round of RT-PCR targeting the TCR CDR3 relied on the HTBI primer set. TCRdb called the multiplex PCR reads again in MiXCR, with one record for every CDR3 protein. The sample holds approximately 600,000 distinct CDR3 sequences; roughly 17% are singletons and the top ten take 3.8%. The V end lost 0 bases, the J end lost 0 bases, and 10 bases lay between the germline ends. The CDR3 totals 16 residues. CDR1 is SGHAT, CDR2 FQNNGV, per germline.

The specimen was blood. The chain uses TRBV11-2 and TRBJ2-3; D is unresolved. The receptor's source is a woman under 40 with Graves' hyperthyroidism. CDR3 loop: CASSLDLGGSTDTQYF. Here the CDR3 DNA reads TGTGCCAGCAGCTTAGATCTGGGTGGAAGCACAGATACGCAGTATTTT.